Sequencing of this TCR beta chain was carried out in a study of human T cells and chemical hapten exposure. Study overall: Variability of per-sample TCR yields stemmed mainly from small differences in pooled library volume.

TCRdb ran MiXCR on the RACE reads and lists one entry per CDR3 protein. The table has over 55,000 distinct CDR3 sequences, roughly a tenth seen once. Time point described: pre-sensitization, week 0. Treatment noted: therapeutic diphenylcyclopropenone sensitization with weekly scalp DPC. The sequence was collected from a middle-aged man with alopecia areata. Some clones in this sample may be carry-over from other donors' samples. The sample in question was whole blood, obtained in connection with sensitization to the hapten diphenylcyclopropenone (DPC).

CDR3 protein: CASSKTQGSMSSGLYEQYF. The CDR3 coding sequence is TGTGCCAGCAGTAAAACACAGGGTTCGATGTCTTCGGGTCTCTACGAGCAGTACTTC. This chain links TRBV27 with TRBJ2-7; TRBD1 might be the D (6 bases). Germline CDR1 reads MNHEY; CDR2 reads SMNVEV (reference sequence). The CDR3 length is 19 residues. V shed 5 bases and J shed 3 bases, with 29 bases lying between them.